Included here is one TCR beta chain sequence, with context. This sample is drawn from a study of blood T cell repertoires in COVID-19. Study as a whole: Nucleic acid was either cDNA or gDNA, and it came from T cells, B-cell-depleted T cells, or PBMCs.

Per the original methods: Nucleated cell counts were estimated from reference gene primer amplification. Data came from immunoSEQ multiplex PCR; TCRdb stores just in-frame clones and leaves some out. The V and J calls and clone size come from that table; D and trimming were worked out from the DNA. The sample has roughly 280,000 clones; roughly nine tenths are singletons. V trimming: 1 base; J trimming: 6 bases; junction bases outside the gene matches: 4. The germline gives CDR1 LGHDT, CDR2 YNNKEL (reference sequence). The CDR3 contains 14 residues. The material sequenced was peripheral blood. The TCR was taken from a man between 35 and 55 years old with active or convalescent COVID-19. V usage is TRBV3-1 (or the pseudogene TRBV3-2) and J usage is TRBJ2-7, with 9 bases matching TRBD1. The CDR3 nucleotides read TGTGCCAGCAGCCAAGGGGACAGGGTGACCGAGCAGTACTTC. Encoded protein: CASSQGDRVTEQYF.